The entry below describes one TCR beta chain. The antigen remains unidentified. This entry belongs to a study of blood T cells in healthy people across ages. Next came a second PCR, run for about 7 to 12 cycles, which used a sample-barcoded 5' primer along with a J-beta primer mix. TCRdb fed the 5' RACE reads into MiXCR, producing one record per CDR3 protein. The data contain under 1 million distinct CDR3 sequences, around 45% of them singletons. General study findings and limits: In the absence of known donor CMV status, changes in expanded clonotypes were possibly confounded. One million T cells yielded diversity estimates that were considered underestimates.

The germline V gene has CDR1 SSHAT and CDR2 FNYEAQ (reference sequence). This CDR3 comprises 13 residues. The chain combines TRBV7-7 with TRBJ2-1, with 7 bases matching TRBD2. The J call may be mistaken, given a closer DNA end match to TRBJ2-7. The clonotype comes from a man in his fifties or sixties in good health. The material sequenced was blood. This CDR3 reads CASSSGTNNEQYF. CDR3 sequence (DNA): TGTGCCAGCAGCTCCGGGACTAACAATGAGCAGTACTTC.